The TCR beta chain under discussion was sequenced for a study of cytomegalovirus exposure and HLA in healthy donors. V was pared by 3 bases and J by 4 bases, with 7 bases between. This CDR3 is 13 amino acids long. CDR1 and CDR2 (germline): KGHSH, LQKENI. PCR was performed using 60 Vbeta and 13 Jbeta primers. TCRdb keeps only in-frame clones here, not all; method: immunoSEQ multiplex PCR. The data hold over 85,000 clones, with about 86% observed a single time. V and J are TRBV18 and TRBJ1-5; D ambiguous. The receptor was isolated from a middle-aged man in good health and CMV-seronegative. The sequenced sample was PBMCs. CDR3 coding DNA: TGTGCCAGCTCACCGGCAGATAATCAGCCCCAGCATTTT. The encoded protein is CASSPADNQPQHF.